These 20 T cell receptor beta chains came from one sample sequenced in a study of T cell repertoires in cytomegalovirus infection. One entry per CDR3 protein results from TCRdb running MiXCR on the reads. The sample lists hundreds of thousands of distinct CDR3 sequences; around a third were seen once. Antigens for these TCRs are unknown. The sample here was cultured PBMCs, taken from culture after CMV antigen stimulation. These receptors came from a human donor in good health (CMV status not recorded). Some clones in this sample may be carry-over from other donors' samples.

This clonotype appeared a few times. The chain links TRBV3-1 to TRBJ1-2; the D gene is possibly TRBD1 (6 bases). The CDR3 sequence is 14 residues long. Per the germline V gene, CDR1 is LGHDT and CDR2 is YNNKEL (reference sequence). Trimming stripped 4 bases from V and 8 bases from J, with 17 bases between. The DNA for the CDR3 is TGTGCCAGCAGCCCGACTAGGGGGGATGTCGGCTACACCTTC. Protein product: CASSPTRGDVGYTF. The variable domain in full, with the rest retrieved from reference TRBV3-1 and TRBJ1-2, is DTAVSQTPKYLVTQMGNDKSIKCEQNLGHDTMYWYKQDSKKFLKIMFSYNNKELIINETVPNRFSPKSPDKAHLNLHINSLELGDSAVYFCASSPTRGDVGYTFGSGTRLTVV.

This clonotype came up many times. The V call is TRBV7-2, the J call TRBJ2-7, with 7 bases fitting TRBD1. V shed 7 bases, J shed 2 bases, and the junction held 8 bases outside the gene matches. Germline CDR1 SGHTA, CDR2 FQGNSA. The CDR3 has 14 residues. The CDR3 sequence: CASTPGTAAYEQYF. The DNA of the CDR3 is TGTGCCAGCACCCCAGGGACAGCGGCCTACGAGCAGTACTTC.

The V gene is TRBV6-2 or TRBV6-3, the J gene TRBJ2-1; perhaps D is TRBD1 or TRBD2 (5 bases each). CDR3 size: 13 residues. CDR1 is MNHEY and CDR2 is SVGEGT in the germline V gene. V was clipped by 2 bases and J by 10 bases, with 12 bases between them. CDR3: CASSYPKWGEQFF. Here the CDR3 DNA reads TGTGCCAGCAGTTACCCGAAATGGGGGGAGCAGTTCTTC.

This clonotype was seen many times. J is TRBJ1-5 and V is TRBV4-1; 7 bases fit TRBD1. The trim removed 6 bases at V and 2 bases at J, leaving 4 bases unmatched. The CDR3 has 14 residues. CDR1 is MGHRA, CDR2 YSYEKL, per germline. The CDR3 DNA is TGCGCCAGCAGAGACAGGGTTGGCAATCAGCCCCAGCATTTT. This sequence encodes CASRDRVGNQPQHF.

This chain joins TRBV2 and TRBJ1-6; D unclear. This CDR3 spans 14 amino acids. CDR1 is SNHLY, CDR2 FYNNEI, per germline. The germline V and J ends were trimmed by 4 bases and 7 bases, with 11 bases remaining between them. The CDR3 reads CASSVSAVNSPLHF. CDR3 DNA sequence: TGTGCCAGCAGTGTCTCAGCCGTAAATTCACCCCTCCACTTT. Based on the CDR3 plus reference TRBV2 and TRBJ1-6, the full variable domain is EPEVTQTPSHQVTQMGQEVILRCVPISNHLYFYWYRQILGQKVEFLVSFYNNEISEKSEIFDDQFSVERPDGSNFTLKIRSTKLEDSAMYFCASSVSAVNSPLHFGNGTRLTVT.

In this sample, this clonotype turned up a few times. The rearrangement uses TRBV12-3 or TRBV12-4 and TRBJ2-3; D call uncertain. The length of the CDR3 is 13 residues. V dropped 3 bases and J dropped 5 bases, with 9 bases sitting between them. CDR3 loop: CASSLTGGDTQYF. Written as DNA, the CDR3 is TGTGCCAGCAGTTTGACCGGTGGAGATACGCAGTATTTT.

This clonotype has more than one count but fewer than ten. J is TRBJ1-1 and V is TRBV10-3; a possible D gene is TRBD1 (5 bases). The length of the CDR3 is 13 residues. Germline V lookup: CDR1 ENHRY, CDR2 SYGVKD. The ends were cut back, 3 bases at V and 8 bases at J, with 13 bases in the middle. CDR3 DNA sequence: TGTGCCATCAGTGACCCGGGACGAAAGGAAGCTTTCTTT. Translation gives CAISDPGRKEAFF.

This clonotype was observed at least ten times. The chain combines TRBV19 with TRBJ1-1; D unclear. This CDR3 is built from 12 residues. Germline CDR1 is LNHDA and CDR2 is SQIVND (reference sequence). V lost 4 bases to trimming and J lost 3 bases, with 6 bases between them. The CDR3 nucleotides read TGTGCCAGTAGTAGGCGGGACACTGAAGCTTTCTTT. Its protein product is CASSRRDTEAFF.

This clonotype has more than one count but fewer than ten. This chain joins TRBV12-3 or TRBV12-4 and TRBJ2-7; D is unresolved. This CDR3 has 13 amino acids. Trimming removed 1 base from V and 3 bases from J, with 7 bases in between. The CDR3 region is CASSLGPNYEQYF. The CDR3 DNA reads TGTGCCAGCAGTTTAGGTCCAAACTACGAGCAGTACTTC.

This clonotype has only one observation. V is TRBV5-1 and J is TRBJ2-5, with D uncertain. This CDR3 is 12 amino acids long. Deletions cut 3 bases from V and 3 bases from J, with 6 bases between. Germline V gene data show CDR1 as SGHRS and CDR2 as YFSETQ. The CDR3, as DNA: TGCGCCAGCAGCTCCTATAAAGAGACCCAGTACTTC. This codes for CASSSYKETQYF. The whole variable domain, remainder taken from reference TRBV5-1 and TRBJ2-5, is KAGVTQTPRYLIKTRGQQVTLSCSPISGHRSVSWYQQTPGQGLQFLFEYFSETQRNKGNFPGRFSGRQFSNSRSEMNVSTLELGDSALYLCASSSYKETQYFGPGTRLLVL.

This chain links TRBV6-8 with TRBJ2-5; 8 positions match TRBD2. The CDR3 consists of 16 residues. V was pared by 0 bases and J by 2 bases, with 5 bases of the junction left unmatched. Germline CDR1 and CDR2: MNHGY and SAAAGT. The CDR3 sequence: CASSYSLGGGQETQYF. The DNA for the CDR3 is TGTGCCAGCAGTTACTCTCTCGGGGGGGGGCAAGAGACCCAGTACTTC.

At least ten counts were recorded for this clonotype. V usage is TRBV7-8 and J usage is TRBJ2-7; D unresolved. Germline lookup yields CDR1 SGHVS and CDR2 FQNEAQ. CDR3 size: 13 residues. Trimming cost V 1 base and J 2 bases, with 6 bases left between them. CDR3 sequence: CASSLVTTYEQYF. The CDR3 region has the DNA TGTGCCAGCAGCTTAGTCACTACCTACGAGCAGTACTTC. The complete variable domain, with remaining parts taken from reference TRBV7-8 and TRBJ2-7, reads GAGVSQSPRYKVAKRGQDVALRCDPISGHVSLFWYQQALGQGPEFLTYFQNEAQLDKSGLPSDRFFAERPEGSVSTLKIQRTQQEDSAVYLCASSLVTTYEQYFGPGTRLTVT.

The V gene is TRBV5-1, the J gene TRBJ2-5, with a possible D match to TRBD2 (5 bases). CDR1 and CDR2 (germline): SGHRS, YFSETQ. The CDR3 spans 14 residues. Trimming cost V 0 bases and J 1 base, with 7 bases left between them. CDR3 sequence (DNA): TGCGCCAGCAGCTTGGTAAGCGGCCAAGAGACCCAGTACTTC. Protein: CASSLVSGQETQYF.

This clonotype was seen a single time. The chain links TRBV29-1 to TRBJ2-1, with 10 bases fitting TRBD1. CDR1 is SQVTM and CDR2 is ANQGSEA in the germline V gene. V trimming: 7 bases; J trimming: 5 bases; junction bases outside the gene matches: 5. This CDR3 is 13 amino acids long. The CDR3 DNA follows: TGCAGCGGTGGTGGGACAGGGGACAATGAGCAGTTCTTC. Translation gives CSGGGTGDNEQFF.

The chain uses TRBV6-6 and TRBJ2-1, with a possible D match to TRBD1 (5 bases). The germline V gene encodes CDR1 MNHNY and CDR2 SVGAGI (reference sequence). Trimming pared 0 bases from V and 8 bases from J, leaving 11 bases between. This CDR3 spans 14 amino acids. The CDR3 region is CASSYSWGGDEQFF. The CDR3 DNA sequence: TGTGCCAGCAGTTACTCATGGGGCGGAGATGAGCAGTTCTTC.

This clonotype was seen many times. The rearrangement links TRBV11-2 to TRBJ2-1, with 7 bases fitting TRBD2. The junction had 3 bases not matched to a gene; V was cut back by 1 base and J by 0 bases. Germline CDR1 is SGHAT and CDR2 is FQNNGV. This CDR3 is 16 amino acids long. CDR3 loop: CASSLAGGSSYNEQFF. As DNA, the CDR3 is TGTGCCAGCAGCTTAGCGGGGGGTAGCTCCTACAATGAGCAGTTCTTC.

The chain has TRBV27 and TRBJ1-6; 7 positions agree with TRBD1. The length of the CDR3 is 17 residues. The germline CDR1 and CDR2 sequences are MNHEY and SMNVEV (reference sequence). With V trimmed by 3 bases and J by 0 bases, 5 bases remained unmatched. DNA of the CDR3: TGTGCCAGCAGTTTCCCGGGACAGAGCTCCTATAATTCACCCCTCCACTTT. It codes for CASSFPGQSSYNSPLHF.

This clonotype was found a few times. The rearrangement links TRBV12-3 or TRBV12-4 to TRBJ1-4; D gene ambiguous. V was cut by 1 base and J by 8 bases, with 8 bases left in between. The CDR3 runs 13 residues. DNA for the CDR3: TGTGCCAGCAGTTTAGGGGCGGCCGAAAAACTGTTTTTT. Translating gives CASSLGAAEKLFF.

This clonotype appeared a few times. DNA of the CDR3: TGTGCCAGCAAATCGGAGGAGAACACTGAAGCTTTCTTT. This sequence encodes CASKSEENTEAFF. The rearrangement links TRBV7-9 to TRBJ1-1; D ambiguous. The germline V gene encodes CDR1 SEHNR and CDR2 FQNEAQ (reference sequence). Trimming removed 7 bases at V and 1 base at J, with 10 bases between. CDR3 length: 13 residues.

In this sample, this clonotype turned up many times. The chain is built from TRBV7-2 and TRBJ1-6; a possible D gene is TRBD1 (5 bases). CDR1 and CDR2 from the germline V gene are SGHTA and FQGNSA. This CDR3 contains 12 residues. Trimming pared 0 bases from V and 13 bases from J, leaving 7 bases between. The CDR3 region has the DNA TGTGCCAGCAGCTTAGCATGGGGCCCCCTCCACTTT. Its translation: CASSLAWGPLHF.